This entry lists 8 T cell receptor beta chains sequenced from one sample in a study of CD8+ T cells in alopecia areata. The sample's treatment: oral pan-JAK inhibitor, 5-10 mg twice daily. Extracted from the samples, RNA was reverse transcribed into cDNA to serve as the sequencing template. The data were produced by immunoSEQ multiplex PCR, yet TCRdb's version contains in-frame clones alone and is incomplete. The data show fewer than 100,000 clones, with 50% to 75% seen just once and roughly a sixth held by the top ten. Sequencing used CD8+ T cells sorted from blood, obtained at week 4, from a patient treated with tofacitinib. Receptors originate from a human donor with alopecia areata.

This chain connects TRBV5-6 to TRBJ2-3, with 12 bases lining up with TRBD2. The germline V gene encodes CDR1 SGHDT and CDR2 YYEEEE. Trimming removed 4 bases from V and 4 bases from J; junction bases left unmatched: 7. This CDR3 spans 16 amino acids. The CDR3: CASSGLTSGSPDTQYF. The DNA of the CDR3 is TGTGCCAGCAGCGGCCTGACTAGCGGGAGCCCAGATACGCAGTATTTT.

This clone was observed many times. The CDR3 sequence: CASSVGLYGQERTF. CDR3 bases: TGTGCCAGCAGCGTAGGACTTTACGGACAGGAACGCACCTTC. The rearrangement links TRBV9 to TRBJ1-2, with 7 bases matching TRBD1. J gave up 13 bases and V 0 bases, and 12 bases lay outside the gene matches. CDR3 size: 14 residues. Germline CDR1 reads SGDLS; CDR2 reads YYNGEE.

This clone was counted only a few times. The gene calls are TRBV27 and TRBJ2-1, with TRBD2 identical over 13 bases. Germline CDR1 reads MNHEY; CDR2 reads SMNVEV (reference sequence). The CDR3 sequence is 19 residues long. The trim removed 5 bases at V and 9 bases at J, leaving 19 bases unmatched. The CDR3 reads CASSTQPGTSGEMGSEQFF. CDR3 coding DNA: TGTGCCAGCAGTACGCAACCCGGGACTAGCGGGGAGATGGGTAGTGAGCAGTTCTTC.

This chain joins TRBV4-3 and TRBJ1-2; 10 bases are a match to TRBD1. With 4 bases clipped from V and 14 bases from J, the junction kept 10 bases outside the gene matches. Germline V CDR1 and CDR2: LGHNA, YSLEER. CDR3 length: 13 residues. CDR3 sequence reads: CASSPGQGYLSTF. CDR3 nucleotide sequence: TGCGCCAGCAGCCCGGGACAGGGGTACCTTTCGACCTTC.

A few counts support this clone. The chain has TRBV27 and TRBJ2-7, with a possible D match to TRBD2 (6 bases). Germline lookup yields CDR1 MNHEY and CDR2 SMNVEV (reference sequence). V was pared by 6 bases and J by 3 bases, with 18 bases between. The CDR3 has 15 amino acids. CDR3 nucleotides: TGTGCCAGCAGCCGATCTGGGGGGATCTACTACGAGCAGTACTTC. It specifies CASSRSGGIYYEQYF.

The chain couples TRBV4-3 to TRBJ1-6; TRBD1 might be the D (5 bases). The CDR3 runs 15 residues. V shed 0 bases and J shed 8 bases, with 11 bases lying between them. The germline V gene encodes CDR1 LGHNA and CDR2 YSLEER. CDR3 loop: CASSQDGGPDSPLHF. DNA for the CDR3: TGCGCCAGCAGCCAAGATGGGGGTCCAGATTCACCCCTCCACTTT.

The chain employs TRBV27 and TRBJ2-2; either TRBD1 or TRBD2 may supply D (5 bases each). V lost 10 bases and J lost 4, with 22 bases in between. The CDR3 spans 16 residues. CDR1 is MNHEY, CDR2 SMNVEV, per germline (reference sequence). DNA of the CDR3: TGTGCCACCACCCATGGGGGTCCGAAGATCACCGGGGAGCTGTTTTTT. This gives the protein CATTHGGPKITGELFF.

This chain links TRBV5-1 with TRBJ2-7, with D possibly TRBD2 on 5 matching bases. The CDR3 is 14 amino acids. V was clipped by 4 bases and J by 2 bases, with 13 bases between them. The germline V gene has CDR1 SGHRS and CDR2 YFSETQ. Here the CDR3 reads CASSEFGETYEQYF. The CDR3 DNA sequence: TGCGCCAGCAGCGAGTTTGGGGAGACCTACGAGCAGTACTTC. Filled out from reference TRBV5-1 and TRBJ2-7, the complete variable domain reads KAGVTQTPRYLIKTRGQQVTLSCSPISGHRSVSWYQQTPGQGLQFLFEYFSETQRNKGNFPGRFSGRQFSNSRSEMNVSTLELGDSALYLCASSEFGETYEQYFGPGTRLTVT.